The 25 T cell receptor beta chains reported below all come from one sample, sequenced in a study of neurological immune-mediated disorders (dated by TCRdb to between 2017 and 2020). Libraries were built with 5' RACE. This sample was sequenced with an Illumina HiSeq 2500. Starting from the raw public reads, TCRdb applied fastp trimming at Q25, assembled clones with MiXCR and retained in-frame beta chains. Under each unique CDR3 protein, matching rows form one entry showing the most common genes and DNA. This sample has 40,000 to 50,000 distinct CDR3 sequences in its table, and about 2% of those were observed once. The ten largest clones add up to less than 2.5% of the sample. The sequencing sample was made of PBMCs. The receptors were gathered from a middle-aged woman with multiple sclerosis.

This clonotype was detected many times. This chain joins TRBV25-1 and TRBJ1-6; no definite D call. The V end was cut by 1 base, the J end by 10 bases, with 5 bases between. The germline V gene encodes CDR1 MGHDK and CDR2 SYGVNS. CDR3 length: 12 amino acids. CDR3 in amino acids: CASSESGSPLHF. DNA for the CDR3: TGTGCCAGCAGTGAATCCGGCTCACCCCTCCACTTT.

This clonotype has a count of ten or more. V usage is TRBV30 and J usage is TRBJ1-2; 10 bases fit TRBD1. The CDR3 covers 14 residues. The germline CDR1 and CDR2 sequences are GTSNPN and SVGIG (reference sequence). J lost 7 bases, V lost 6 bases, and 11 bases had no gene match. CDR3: CACNPDRGQSGYTF. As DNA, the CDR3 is TGTGCCTGCAACCCCGACAGGGGGCAAAGTGGCTACACCTTC.

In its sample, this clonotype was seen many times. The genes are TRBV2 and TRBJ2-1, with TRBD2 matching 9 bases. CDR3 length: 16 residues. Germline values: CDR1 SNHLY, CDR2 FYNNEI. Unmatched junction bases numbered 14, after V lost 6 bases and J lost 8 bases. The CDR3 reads CASREHGRGGLDEQFF. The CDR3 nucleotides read TGTGCCAGCAGGGAACATGGGCGGGGGGGCCTCGATGAGCAGTTCTTC.

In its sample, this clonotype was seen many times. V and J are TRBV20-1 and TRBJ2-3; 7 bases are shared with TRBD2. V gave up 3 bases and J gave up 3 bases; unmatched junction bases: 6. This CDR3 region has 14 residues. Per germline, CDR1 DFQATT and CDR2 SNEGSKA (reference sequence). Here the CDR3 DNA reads TGCAGTGCTAGCCAACTAGCGCGGACAGATACGCAGTATTTT. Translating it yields CSASQLARTDTQYF.

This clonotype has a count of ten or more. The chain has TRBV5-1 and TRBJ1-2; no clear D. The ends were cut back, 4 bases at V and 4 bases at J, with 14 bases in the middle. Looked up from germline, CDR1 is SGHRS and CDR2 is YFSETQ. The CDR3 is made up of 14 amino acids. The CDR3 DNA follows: TGCGCCAGCAGCCCTAAAGTAGGAGGCTATGGCTACACCTTC. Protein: CASSPKVGGYGYTF. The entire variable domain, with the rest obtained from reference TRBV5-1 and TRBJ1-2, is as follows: KAGVTQTPRYLIKTRGQQVTLSCSPISGHRSVSWYQQTPGQGLQFLFEYFSETQRNKGNFPGRFSGRQFSNSRSEMNVSTLELGDSALYLCASSPKVGGYGYTFGSGTRLTVV.

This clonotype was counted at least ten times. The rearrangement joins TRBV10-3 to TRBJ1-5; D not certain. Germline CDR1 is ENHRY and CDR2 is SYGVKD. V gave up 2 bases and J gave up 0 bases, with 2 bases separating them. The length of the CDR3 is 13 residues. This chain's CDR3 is CAISENSNQPQHF. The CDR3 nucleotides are TGTGCCATCAGTGAGAATAGCAATCAGCCCCAGCATTTT.

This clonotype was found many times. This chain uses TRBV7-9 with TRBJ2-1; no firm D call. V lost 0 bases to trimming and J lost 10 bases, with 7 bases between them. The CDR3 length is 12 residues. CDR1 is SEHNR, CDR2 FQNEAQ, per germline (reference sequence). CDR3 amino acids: CASSLAGREQFF. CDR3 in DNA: TGTGCCAGCAGCTTAGCCGGTAGGGAGCAGTTCTTC.

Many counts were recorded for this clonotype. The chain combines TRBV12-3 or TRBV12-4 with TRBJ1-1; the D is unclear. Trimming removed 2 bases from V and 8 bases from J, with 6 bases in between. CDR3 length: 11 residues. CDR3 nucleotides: TGTGCCAGCAGTTTATATAGGGAAGCTTTCTTT. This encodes CASSLYREAFF.

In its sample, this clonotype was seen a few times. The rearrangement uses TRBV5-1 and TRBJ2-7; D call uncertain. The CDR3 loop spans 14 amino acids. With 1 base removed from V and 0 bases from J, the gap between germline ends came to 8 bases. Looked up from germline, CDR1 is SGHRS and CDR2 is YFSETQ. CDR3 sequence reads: CASSLTAYSYEQYF. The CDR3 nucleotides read TGCGCCAGCAGCTTGACTGCCTACTCCTACGAGCAGTACTTC.

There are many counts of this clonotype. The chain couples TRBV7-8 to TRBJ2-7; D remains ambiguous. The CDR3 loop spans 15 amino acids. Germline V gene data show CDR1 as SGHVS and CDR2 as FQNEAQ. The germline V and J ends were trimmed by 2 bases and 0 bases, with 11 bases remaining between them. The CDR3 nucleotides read TGTGCCAGCAGCTTAAAATGGCTGAGCTCCTACGAGCAGTACTTC. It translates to CASSLKWLSSYEQYF.

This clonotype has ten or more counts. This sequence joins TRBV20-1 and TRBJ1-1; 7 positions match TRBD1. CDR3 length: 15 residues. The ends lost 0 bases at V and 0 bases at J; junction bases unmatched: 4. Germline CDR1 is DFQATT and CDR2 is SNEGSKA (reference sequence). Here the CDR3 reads CSARDRGGLNTEAFF. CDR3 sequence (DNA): TGCAGTGCTAGAGACCGAGGGGGCTTGAACACTGAAGCTTTCTTT.

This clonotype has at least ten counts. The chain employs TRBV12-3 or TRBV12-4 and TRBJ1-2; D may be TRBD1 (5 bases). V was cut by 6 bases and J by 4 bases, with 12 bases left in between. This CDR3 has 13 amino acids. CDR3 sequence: CASSTRQSYGYTF. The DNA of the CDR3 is TGTGCCAGCAGCACCCGACAGAGCTATGGCTACACCTTC.

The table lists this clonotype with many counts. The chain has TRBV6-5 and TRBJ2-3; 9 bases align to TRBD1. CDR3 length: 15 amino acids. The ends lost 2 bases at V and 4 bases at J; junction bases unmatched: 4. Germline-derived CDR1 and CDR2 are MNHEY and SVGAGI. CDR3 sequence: CASSYRQGGADTQYF. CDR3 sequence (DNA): TGTGCCAGCAGTTACAGACAGGGGGGCGCAGATACGCAGTATTTT.

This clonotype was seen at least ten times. Written as DNA, the CDR3 is TGTGCCAGCAGCTTAGAGGGGACAGGGAGTGTGGACGGCTACACCTTC. It codes for CASSLEGTGSVDGYTF. The chain recombines TRBV7-8 with TRBJ1-2, with TRBD1 identical over 9 bases. The length of the CDR3 is 16 residues. V gave up 1 base and J gave up 8 bases; unmatched junction bases: 11. Looked up from germline, CDR1 is SGHVS and CDR2 is FQNEAQ.

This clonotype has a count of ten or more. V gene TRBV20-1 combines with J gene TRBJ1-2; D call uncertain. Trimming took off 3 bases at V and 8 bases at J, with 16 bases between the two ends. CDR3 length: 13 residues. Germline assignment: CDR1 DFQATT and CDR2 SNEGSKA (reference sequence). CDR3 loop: CSASGGRERGYTF. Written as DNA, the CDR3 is TGCAGTGCTAGTGGAGGCAGAGAGAGAGGCTACACCTTC.

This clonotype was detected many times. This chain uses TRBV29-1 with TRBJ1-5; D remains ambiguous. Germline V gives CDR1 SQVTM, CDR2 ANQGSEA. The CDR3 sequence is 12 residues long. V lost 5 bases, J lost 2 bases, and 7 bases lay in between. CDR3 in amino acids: CSVTVGNQPQHF. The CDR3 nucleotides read TGCAGCGTTACAGTTGGCAATCAGCCCCAGCATTTT.

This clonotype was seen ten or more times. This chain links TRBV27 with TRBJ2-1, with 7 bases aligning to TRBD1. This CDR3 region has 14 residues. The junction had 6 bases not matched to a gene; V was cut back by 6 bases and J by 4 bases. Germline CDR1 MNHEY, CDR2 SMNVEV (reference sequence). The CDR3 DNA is TGTGCCAGCAGACCGACAGGGTGGTACAATGAGCAGTTCTTC. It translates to CASRPTGWYNEQFF.

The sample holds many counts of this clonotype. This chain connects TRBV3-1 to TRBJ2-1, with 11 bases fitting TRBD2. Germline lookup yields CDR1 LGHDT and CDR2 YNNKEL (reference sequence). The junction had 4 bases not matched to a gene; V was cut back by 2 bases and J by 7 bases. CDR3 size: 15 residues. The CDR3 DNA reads TGTGCCAGCAGCCAAACTAGCGGGGGAATTAATGAGCAGTTCTTC. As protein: CASSQTSGGINEQFF.

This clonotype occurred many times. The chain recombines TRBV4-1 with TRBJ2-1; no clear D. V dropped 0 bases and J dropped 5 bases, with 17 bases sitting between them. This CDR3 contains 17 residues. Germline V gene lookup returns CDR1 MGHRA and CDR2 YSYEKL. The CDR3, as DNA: TGCGCCAGCAGCCAAGATTCCCGCCCAGGAATGGACAATGAGCAGTTCTTC. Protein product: CASSQDSRPGMDNEQFF.

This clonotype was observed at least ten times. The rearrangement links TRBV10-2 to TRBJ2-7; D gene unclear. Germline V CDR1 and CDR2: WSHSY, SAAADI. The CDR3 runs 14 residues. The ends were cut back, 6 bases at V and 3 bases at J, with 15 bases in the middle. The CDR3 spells CASREGSPLYEQYF. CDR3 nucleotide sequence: TGCGCCAGCAGAGAAGGTAGCCCCCTCTACGAGCAGTACTTC.

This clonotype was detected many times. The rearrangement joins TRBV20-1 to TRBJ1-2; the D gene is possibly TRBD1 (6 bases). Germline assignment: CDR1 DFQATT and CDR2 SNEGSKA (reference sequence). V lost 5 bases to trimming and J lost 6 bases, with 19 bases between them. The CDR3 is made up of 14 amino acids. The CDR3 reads CSAPRGLGGNGYTF. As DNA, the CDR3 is TGCAGTGCTCCTCGGGGGCTGGGAGGAAATGGCTACACCTTC.

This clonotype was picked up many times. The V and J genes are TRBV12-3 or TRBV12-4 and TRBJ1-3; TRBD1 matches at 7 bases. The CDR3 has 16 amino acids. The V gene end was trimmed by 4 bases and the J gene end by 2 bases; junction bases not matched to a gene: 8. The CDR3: CASSSTPTGPGNTIYF. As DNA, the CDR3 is TGTGCCAGCAGTTCTACCCCGACAGGGCCTGGAAACACCATATATTTT.

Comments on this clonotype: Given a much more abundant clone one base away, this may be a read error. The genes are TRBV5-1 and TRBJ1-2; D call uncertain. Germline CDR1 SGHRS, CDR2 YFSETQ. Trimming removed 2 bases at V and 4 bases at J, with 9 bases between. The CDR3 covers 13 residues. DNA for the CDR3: TGCGCCAGCAGCTTACCAAGTGTCTATGGCTACACCTTC. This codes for CASSLPSVYGYTF.

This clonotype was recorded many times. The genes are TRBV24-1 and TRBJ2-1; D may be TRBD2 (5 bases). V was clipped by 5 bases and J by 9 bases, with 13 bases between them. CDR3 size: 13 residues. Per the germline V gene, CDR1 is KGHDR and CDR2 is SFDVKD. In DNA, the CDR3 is TGTGCCACCAGTGGGGGATGGGCGGGTGAGCAGTTCTTC. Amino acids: CATSGGWAGEQFF.

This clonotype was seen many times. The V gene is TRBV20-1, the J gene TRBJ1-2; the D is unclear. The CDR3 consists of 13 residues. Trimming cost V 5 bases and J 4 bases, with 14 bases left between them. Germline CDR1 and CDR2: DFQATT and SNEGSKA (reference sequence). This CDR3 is CSAPVEGGYGYTF. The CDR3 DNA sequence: TGCAGTGCTCCCGTGGAGGGAGGCTATGGCTACACCTTC.